Listed here are 14 T cell receptor beta chains from one sample, sequenced in a study of OX40 agonist ivuxolimab in advanced cancers. Using immunoSEQ multiplex PCR, the repertoire was profiled, and TCRdb retains in-frame clones only, with some absent. The table lists about 61,000 clones, about four fifths of them singletons. This material consisted of CD4+ or CD8+ T cells sorted from blood, taken in a trial of the OX40 agonist ivuxolimab. These receptors were collected from an adult with an advanced solid tumor such as melanoma, head and neck, liver or kidney cancer.

The rearrangement uses TRBV5-8 and TRBJ2-5; TRBD1 agrees at 8 bases. The CDR3 consists of 13 residues. V shed 4 bases and J 5 bases; nucleotides not matched to a gene: 4. Germline V gene sequence: CDR1 SGHTS, CDR2 YDEGEE. This CDR3 is CASSIDRGETQYF. The DNA of the CDR3 is TGTGCCAGCAGCATAGACAGGGGCGAGACCCAGTACTTC.

This rearrangement joins TRBV9 to TRBJ1-1; D gene unclear. The CDR3 sequence is 16 residues long. Germline CDR1 reads SGDLS; CDR2 reads YYNGEE. V gave up 4 bases and J gave up 1 base, with 17 bases separating them. CDR3 nucleotides: TGTGCCAGCAGCCCCAATTTCGTTGGTGGGAACACTGAAGCTTTCTTT. Residues: CASSPNFVGGNTEAFF.

The genes are TRBV19 and TRBJ2-2; D tentatively reads TRBD1 or TRBD2 (5 bases each). The CDR3 has 15 residues. Germline V gives CDR1 LNHDA, CDR2 SQIVND (reference sequence). V dropped 10 bases and J dropped 2 bases, with 17 bases sitting between them. The CDR3 is CATHWDRDNTGELFF. CDR3 sequence (DNA): TGTGCCACTCACTGGGACCGGGATAACACCGGGGAGCTGTTTTTT. Based on the CDR3 plus reference TRBV19 and TRBJ2-2, the full variable domain is DGGITQSPKYLFRKEGQNVTLSCEQNLNHDAMYWYRQDPGQGLRLIYYSQIVNDFQKGDIAEGYSVSREKKESFPLTVTSAQKNPTAFYLCATHWDRDNTGELFFGEGSRLTVL.

This clone was detected once. The rearrangement uses TRBV19 and TRBJ2-3, with 7 bases lining up with TRBD1. The germline CDR1 and CDR2 sequences are LNHDA and SQIVND (reference sequence). This CDR3 spans 13 amino acids. V was pared by 9 bases and J by 4 bases, with 7 bases of the junction left unmatched. The DNA for the CDR3 is TGTGCCAGCGGACAGGACCGGGCAGATACGCAGTATTTT. Amino acid sequence: CASGQDRADTQYF.

The chain combines TRBV5-1 with TRBJ2-1, with 13 bases aligning to TRBD2. Germline CDR1 reads SGHRS; CDR2 reads YFSETQ. Unmatched junction bases numbered 8, after V lost 4 bases and J lost 10 bases. This CDR3 comprises 15 residues. CDR3 nucleotides: TGCGCCAGCAGCCCGCCACTAGCGGGAGGGGCCGAGCAGTTCTTC. As protein: CASSPPLAGGAEQFF.

The gene calls are TRBV6-5 and TRBJ2-7; no reliable D call. The CDR3 has 13 amino acids. Deletions cut 6 bases from V and 2 bases from J, with 11 bases between. Germline-derived CDR1 and CDR2 are MNHEY and SVGAGI. The CDR3 DNA is TGTGCCAGCAGCCGCGACGGTACCTACGAGCAGTACTTC. Its translation is CASSRDGTYEQYF.

This clone was seen only once. This rearrangement joins TRBV7-2 to TRBJ2-5, with 7 positions matching TRBD2. The CDR3 extends over 14 amino acids. CDR1 is SGHTA, CDR2 FQGNSA, per germline. J gave up 6 bases and V 0 bases, and 4 bases lay outside the gene matches. CDR3 protein: CASSLAGGEKTQYF. The CDR3 DNA sequence: TGTGCCAGCAGCTTAGCGGGGGGGGAGAAGACCCAGTACTTC.

The chain joins TRBV6-1 to TRBJ1-1; a possible D gene is TRBD1 (6 bases). The CDR3 extends over 14 amino acids. CDR1 is MNHNS, CDR2 SASEGT, per germline. V lost 8 bases and J 5 bases, leaving 18 bases between the germline ends. CDR3 nucleotides: TGTGCCAGCGCAGCTGGGGGGCGAGGTACTGAAGCTTTCTTT. It codes for CASAAGGRGTEAFF.

The V and J genes are TRBV25-1 and TRBJ1-2; 7 bases are shared with TRBD1. The CDR3 runs 14 residues. V gave up 1 base and J gave up 8 bases; unmatched junction bases: 7. The germline gives CDR1 MGHDK, CDR2 SYGVNS. Here the CDR3 reads CASSEFEGAHGYTF. CDR3 bases: TGTGCCAGCAGTGAATTTGAGGGGGCGCACGGCTACACCTTC.

DNA of the CDR3: TGTGCCAGCAGTGATGGGGGCGGGAGGGCCTGGTCCTACGAGCAGTACTTC. Protein: CASSDGGGRAWSYEQYF. The chain carries TRBV6-1 and TRBJ2-7, with TRBD2 matching 9 bases. Germline CDR1 and CDR2: MNHNS and SASEGT. The CDR3 has 17 amino acids. Germline trimming cut 3 bases from V and 1 base from J; bases unmatched to any gene: 10.

The chain couples TRBV11-2 to TRBJ2-1, with 10 bases aligning to TRBD2. Germline V gene data show CDR1 as SGHAT and CDR2 as FQNNGV. The CDR3 is 18 residues long. J lost 9 bases, V lost 4 bases, and 18 bases had no gene match. The CDR3 sequence: CASSSIRTSGVRRGEQFF. The DNA of the CDR3 is TGTGCCAGCAGCTCTATTAGGACTAGCGGAGTCCGTCGGGGTGAGCAGTTCTTC.

This chain joins TRBV7-9 and TRBJ2-3; 7 bases fit TRBD1. Trimming cost V 0 bases and J 6 bases; bases outside gene matches: 9. The CDR3 loop spans 16 amino acids. Germline CDR1 is SEHNR and CDR2 is FQNEAQ (reference sequence). In DNA, the CDR3 is TGTGCCAGCAGCTTAGCTGGGGACAGAGCTACGGATACGCAGTATTTT. This gives the protein CASSLAGDRATDTQYF.

V is TRBV13 and J is TRBJ2-1, with 11 bases aligning to TRBD2. CDR1 is PRHDT and CDR2 is FYEKMQ in the germline V gene (reference sequence). The CDR3 spans 17 residues. V shed 3 bases and J 1 base; nucleotides not matched to a gene: 5. In DNA, the CDR3 is TGTGCCAGCAGCTTCGGGACTAGCGGAAGTTCCTACAATGAGCAGTTCTTC. This encodes CASSFGTSGSSYNEQFF.

The genes are TRBV30 and TRBJ1-3; TRBD1 matches 7 bases. Germline CDR1 GTSNPN, CDR2 SVGIG (reference sequence). The CDR3 has 16 residues. J was trimmed by 4 bases and V by 0 bases; bases with no gene match: 9. CDR3 amino acids: CAWSVPLTGIGNTIYF. The CDR3 DNA reads as TGTGCCTGGAGTGTACCCCTGACAGGGATAGGAAACACCATATATTTT.